This T cell receptor (beta chain) came from a study of cytomegalovirus exposure and HLA in healthy donors. Study-level points and caveats: The classifier reportedly diagnosed cytomegalovirus status with high sensitivity and specificity. According to an earlier analysis, most TCR beta V segments yielded productive rearrangements about 87% or about 30% of the time. Later on, an analysis showed TCR association rates differing by HLA locus, with DRB1 the most and HLA-C the fewest.

It was with 60 Vbeta and 13 Jbeta primers that the PCR ran. Libraries were prepared by immunoSEQ multiplex PCR; TCRdb keeps only in-frame clonotypes and omits some of them. Among roughly 200,000 clones listed, around nine tenths were seen once. To note about this clone: What it recognizes is unknown.

The receptor was isolated from a woman aged 18-29 years in good health and CMV-seronegative. Sequenced: PBMCs.

The CDR3 sequence is CASSFSVAHLAKNIQYF. CDR3 DNA: TGTGCCAGCAGCTTCTCGGTAGCTCACCTAGCCAAAAACATTCAGTACTTC. The rearrangement joins TRBV5-4 to TRBJ2-4; D not resolved. CDR1 SGHNT and CDR2 YYREEE come from the germline V gene (reference sequence). The CDR3 spans 17 residues. V was trimmed by 2 bases and J by 0 bases, leaving 15 bases between them.